In this sample, the clone carrying this T cell receptor (beta chain) turned up many times. This sample was included in a study of neurological immune-mediated disorders. TCRdb re-derived calls from the 5' RACE reads in MiXCR, one entry per CDR3 protein. The table includes 20,000 to 25,000 distinct CDR3 sequences, about 10% detected once. The V gene lost 3 bases and the J gene lost 5 bases, with 11 bases spanning the gap. Germline lookup yields CDR1 SGHRS and CDR2 YFSETQ. The CDR3 contains 14 residues. Input material: PBMCs. The TCR originated in a woman aged 55-70 years with HTLV-1-associated myelopathy (HAM/TSP). The chain couples TRBV5-1 to TRBJ2-2; perhaps TRBD1 as D (6 bases). The CDR3 nucleotides are TGCGCCAGCAGCTCAGGGACAAGGACCGGGGAGCTGTTTTTT. Translation gives CASSSGTRTGELFF.